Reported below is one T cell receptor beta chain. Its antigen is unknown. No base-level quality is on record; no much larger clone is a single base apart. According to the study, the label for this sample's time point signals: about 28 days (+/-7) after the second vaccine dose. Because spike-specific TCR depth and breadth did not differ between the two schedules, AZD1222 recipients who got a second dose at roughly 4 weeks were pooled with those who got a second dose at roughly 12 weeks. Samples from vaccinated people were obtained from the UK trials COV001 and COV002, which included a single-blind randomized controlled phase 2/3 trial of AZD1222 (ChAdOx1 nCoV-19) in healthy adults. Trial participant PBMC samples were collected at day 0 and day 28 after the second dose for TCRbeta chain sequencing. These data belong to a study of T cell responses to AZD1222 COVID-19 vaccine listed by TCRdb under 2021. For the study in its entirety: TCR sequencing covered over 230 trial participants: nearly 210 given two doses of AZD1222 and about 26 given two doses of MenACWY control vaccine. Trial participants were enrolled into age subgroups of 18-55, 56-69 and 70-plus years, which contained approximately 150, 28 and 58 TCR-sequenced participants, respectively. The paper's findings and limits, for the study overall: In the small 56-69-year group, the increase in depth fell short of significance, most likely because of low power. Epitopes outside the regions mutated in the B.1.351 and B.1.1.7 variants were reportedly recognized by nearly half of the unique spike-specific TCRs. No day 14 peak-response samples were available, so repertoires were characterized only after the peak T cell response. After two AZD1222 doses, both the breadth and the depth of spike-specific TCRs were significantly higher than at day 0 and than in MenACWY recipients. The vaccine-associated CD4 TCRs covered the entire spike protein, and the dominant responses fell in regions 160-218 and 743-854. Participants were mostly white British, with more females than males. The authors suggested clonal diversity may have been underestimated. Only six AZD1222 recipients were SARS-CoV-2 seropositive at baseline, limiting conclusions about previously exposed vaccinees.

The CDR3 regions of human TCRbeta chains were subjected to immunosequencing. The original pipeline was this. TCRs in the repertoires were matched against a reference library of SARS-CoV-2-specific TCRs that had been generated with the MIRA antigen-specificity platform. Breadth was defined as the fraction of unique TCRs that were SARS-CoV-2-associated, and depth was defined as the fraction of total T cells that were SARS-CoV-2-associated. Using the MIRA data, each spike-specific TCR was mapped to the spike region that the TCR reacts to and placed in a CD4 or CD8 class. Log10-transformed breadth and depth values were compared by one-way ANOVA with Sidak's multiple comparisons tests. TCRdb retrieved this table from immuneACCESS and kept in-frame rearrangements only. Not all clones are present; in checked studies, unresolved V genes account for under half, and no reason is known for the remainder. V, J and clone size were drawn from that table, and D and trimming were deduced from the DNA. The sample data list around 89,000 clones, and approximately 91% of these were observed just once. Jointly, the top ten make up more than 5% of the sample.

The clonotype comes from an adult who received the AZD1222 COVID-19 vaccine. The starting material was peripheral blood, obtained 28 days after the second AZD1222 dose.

The DNA sequence is given as TGTGCCAGCAGCTTGGACAGGGTGAAAACCTCTGGAAACACCATATATTTT. Protein translation: CASSLDRVKTSGNTIYF. The V gene is TRBV7-2 and the J gene is TRBJ1-3, with TRBD1 matching 8 junction bases. CDR1 and CDR2 are drawn from the germline V gene: SGHTA, FQGNSA. From cysteine to phenylalanine, the CDR3 is 17 amino acids long. The sequence is cut down to CDR3 DNA, 51 bases in frame from base 1. Germline trimming: 3 bases from V, 0 bases from J; junction bases outside gene matches: 7. Outside the CDR3, residues come from the reference TRBV7-2 and TRBJ1-3 proteins, so the full variable domain is: GAGVSQSPSNKVTEKGKDVELRCDPISGHTALYWYRQSLGQGLEFLIYFQGNSAPDKSGLPSDRFSAERTGGSVSTLTIQRTQQEDSAVYLCASSLDRVKTSGNTIYFGEGSWLTVV.